Each of the 3 T cell receptor beta chains below was sequenced from the same sample in a study of CD8+ T cells in alopecia areata. Regarding treatment: oral pan-JAK inhibitor, 5-10 mg twice daily. It was cDNA, reverse transcribed from extracted RNA, that served as the sequencing template. Measured with immunoSEQ multiplex PCR; TCRdb has only the in-frame clones, and not every one. In the table there are approximately 100,000 clones, almost 60% of which are singletons. The sample in question was CD8+ T cells sorted from blood, obtained at approximately week 61, from a patient treated with tofacitinib. The receptors originated from a human donor with alopecia areata.

V is TRBV5-1 and J is TRBJ2-5; D is unresolved. The CDR3 totals 13 residues. The germline gives CDR1 SGHRS, CDR2 YFSETQ. Trimming cost V 0 bases and J 3 bases, with 6 bases left between them. The CDR3 DNA sequence: TGCGCCAGCAGCTTGGATCCAGAAGAGACCCAGTACTTC. Translating gives CASSLDPEETQYF.

This chain connects TRBV7-9 to TRBJ2-1, with 7 nucleotides matching TRBD1. CDR1 SEHNR and CDR2 FQNEAQ come from the germline V gene (reference sequence). V was pared by 5 bases and J by 8 bases, with 15 bases of the junction left unmatched. The CDR3 length is 16 residues. Written as DNA, the CDR3 is TGTGCCAGCAGCCCCAAGGGGGCGCAGACAGGTGATGAGCAGTTCTTC. This encodes CASSPKGAQTGDEQFF. Full variable domain (rest looked up from reference TRBV7-9 and TRBJ2-1): DTGVSQNPRHKITKRGQNVTFRCDPISEHNRLYWYRQTLGQGPEFLTYFQNEAQLEKSRLLSDRFSAERPKGSFSTLEIQRTEQGDSAMYLCASSPKGAQTGDEQFFGPGTRLTVL.

J is TRBJ2-1 and V is TRBV11-2, with D maybe TRBD1 (5 bases). Per germline, CDR1 SGHAT and CDR2 FQNNGV. Deletions cut 5 bases from V and 2 bases from J, with 10 bases between. The CDR3 has 14 amino acids. CDR3 sequence reads: CASSPRVPYNEQFF. The CDR3 region has the DNA TGTGCCAGCAGCCCCAGGGTTCCCTACAATGAGCAGTTCTTC.